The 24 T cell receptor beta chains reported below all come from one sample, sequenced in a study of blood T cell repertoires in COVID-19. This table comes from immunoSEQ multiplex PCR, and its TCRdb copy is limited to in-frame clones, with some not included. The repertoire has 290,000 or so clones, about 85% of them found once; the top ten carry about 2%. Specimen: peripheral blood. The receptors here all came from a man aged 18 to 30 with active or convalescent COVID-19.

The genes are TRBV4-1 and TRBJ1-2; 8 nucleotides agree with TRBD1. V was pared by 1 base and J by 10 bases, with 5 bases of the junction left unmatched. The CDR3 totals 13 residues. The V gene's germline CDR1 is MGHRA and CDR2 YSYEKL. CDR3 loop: CASSQGMTGAYTF. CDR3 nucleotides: TGCGCCAGCAGCCAAGGGATGACAGGGGCCTACACCTTC.

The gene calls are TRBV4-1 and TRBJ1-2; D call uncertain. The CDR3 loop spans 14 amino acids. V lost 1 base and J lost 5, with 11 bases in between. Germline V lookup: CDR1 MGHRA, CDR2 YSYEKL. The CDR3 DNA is TGCGCCAGCAGCCAAGTCGGGGTTGGGTATGGCTACACCTTC. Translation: CASSQVGVGYGYTF.

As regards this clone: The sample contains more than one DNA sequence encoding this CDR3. CDR3 bases: TGTGCCAGCAGCGGACAGGGGGCGGGGGAGGGCTACACCTTC. Protein product: CASSGQGAGEGYTF. The rearrangement links TRBV7-3 to TRBJ1-2; 11 bases are a match to TRBD1. Germline values: CDR1 SGHTA, CDR2 FQGTGA. The CDR3 extends over 14 amino acids. The V segment lost 5 bases and the J segment 8 bases; nucleotides outside the gene matches: 7.

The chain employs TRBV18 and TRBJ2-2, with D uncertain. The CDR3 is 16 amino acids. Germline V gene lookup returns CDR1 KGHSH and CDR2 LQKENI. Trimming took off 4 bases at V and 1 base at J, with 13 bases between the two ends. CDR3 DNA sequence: TGTGCCAGCTCACGCAAAGCAATCCAGAACACCGGGGAGCTGTTTTTT. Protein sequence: CASSRKAIQNTGELFF. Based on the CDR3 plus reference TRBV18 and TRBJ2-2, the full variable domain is NAGVMQNPRHLVRRRGQEARLRCSPMKGHSHVYWYRQLPEEGLKFMVYLQKENIIDESGMPKERFSAEFPKEGPSILRIQQVVRGDSAAYFCASSRKAIQNTGELFFGEGSRLTVL.

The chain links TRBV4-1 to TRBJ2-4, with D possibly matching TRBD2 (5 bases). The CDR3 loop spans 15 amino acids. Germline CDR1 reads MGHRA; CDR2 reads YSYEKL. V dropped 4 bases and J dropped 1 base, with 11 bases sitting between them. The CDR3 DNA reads TGCGCCAGCAGCCTACGGGATCGCGCCAAAAACATTCAGTACTTC. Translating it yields CASSLRDRAKNIQYF.

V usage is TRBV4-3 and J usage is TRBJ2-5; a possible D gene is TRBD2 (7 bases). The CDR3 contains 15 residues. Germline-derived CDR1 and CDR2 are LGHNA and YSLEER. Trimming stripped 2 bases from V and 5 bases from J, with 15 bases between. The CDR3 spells CASSQRYSGGETQYF. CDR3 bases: TGCGCCAGCAGCCAACGGTACTCGGGGGGCGAGACCCAGTACTTC.

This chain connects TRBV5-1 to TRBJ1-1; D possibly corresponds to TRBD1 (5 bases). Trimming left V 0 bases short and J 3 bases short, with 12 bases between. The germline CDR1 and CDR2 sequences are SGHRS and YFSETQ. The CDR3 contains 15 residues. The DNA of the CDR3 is TGCGCCAGCAGCTTGGCCGGGGGGTTGGACACTGAAGCTTTCTTT. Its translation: CASSLAGGLDTEAFF. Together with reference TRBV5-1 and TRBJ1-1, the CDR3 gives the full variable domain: KAGVTQTPRYLIKTRGQQVTLSCSPISGHRSVSWYQQTPGQGLQFLFEYFSETQRNKGNFPGRFSGRQFSNSRSEMNVSTLELGDSALYLCASSLAGGLDTEAFFGQGTRLTVV.

The CDR3 coding sequence is TGTGCCAGCAGTTTCCCGACAGGGGATGGCACAGATACGCAGTATTTT. Protein product: CASSFPTGDGTDTQYF. The V and J genes are TRBV27 and TRBJ2-3; 8 bases match TRBD1. Germline loops: CDR1 MNHEY, CDR2 SMNVEV (reference sequence). This CDR3 has 16 residues. The trim removed 3 bases at V and 1 base at J, leaving 6 bases unmatched.

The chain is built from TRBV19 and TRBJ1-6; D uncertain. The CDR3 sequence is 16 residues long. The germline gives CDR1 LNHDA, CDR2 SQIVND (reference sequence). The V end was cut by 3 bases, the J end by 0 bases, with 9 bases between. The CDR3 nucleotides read TGTGCCAGTAGTATTAAACCCTACTCCTATAATTCACCCCTCCACTTT. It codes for CASSIKPYSYNSPLHF.

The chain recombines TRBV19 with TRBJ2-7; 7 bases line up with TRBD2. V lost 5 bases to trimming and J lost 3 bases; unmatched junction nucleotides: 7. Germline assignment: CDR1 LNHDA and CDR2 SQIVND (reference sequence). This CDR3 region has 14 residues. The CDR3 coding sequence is TGTGCCAGTAGTCCCCGGGAGGTGCTCTACGAGCAGTACTTC. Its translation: CASSPREVLYEQYF.

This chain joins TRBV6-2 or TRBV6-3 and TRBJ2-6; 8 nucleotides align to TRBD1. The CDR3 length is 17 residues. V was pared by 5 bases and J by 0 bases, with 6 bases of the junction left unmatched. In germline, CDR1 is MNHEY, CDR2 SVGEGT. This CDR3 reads CASSPGGGISGANVLTF. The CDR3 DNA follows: TGTGCCAGCAGTCCAGGGGGCGGAATCTCTGGGGCCAACGTCCTGACTTTC.

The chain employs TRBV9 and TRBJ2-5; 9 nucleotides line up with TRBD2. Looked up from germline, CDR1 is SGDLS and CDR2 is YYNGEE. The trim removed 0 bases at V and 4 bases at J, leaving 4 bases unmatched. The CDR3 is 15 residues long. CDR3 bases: TGTGCCAGCAGCGTAGGGGTTAGCGGGGGAGAGACCCAGTACTTC. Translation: CASSVGVSGGETQYF.

The CDR3 DNA reads TGTGCCAGCAGCTTGTATTCCGGGACAGGGGGACTCAATGAGCAGTTCTTC. This encodes CASSLYSGTGGLNEQFF. The gene calls are TRBV5-6 and TRBJ2-1; TRBD1 matches 11 bases. The CDR3 totals 17 residues. Germline trimming cut 1 base from V and 6 bases from J; bases unmatched to any gene: 9. Per germline, CDR1 SGHDT and CDR2 YYEEEE.

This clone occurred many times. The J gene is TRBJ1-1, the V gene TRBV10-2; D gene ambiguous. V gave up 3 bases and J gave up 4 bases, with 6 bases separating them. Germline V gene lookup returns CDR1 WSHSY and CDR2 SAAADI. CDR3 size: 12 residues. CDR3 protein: CASSEGGTEAFF. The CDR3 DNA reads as TGCGCCAGCAGTGAAGGCGGCACTGAAGCTTTCTTT.

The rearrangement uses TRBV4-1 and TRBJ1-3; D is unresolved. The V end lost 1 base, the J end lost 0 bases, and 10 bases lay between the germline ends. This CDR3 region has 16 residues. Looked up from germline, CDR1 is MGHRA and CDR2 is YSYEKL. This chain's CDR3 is CASSQGPGFSGNTIYF. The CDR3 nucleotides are TGCGCCAGCAGCCAAGGTCCCGGTTTCTCTGGAAACACCATATATTTT.

The CDR3 DNA reads as TGTGCCAGCAGTTTGGCAGTCCAAGAGACCCAGTACTTC. It yields the protein CASSLAVQETQYF. V usage is TRBV27 and J usage is TRBJ2-5; D remains unclear. CDR1 MNHEY and CDR2 SMNVEV come from the germline V gene (reference sequence). This CDR3 has 13 amino acids. V lost 3 bases, J lost 1 base, and 6 bases lay in between.

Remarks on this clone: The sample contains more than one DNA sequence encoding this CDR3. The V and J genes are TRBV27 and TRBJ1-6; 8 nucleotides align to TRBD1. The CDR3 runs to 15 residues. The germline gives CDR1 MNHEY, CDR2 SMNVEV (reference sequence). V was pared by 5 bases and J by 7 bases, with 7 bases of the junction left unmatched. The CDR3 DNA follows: TGTGCCAGCAGTACCAGGGGGCTCGGGAATTCACCCCTCCACTTT. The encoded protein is CASSTRGLGNSPLHF.

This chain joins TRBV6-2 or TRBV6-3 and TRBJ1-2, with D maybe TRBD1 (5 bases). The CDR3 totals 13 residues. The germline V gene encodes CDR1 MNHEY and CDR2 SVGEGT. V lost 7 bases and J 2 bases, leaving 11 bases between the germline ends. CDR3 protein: CASNPGLNYGYTF. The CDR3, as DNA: TGTGCCAGCAACCCGGGGCTGAACTATGGCTACACCTTC.

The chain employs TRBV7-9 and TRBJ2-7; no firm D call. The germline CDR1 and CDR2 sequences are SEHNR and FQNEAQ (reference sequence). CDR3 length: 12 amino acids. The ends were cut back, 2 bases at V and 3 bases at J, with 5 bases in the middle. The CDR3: CASSLPNYEQYF. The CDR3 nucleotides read TGTGCCAGCAGCTTACCCAACTACGAGCAGTACTTC. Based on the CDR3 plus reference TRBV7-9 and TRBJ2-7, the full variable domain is DTGVSQNPRHKITKRGQNVTFRCDPISEHNRLYWYRQTLGQGPEFLTYFQNEAQLEKSRLLSDRFSAERPKGSFSTLEIQRTEQGDSAMYLCASSLPNYEQYFGPGTRLTVT.

The CDR3 nucleotides read TGTGCCAGCAGCTGGACCCCGGGGAGCGGGGGGGGAGATACGCAGTATTTT. As protein: CASSWTPGSGGGDTQYF. The chain uses TRBV7-2 and TRBJ2-3; 10 bases match TRBD2. Per germline, CDR1 SGHTA and CDR2 FQGNSA. The junction had 12 bases not matched to a gene; V was cut back by 4 bases and J by 5 bases. There are 17 residues in the CDR3.

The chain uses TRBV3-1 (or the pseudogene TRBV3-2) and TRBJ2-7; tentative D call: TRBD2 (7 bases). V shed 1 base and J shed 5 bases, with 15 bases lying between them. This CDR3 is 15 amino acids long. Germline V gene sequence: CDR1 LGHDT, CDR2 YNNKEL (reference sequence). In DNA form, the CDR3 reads TGTGCCAGCAGCCAAGCCCGCGGGGGCCCCAACGAGCAGTACTTC. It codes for CASSQARGGPNEQYF.

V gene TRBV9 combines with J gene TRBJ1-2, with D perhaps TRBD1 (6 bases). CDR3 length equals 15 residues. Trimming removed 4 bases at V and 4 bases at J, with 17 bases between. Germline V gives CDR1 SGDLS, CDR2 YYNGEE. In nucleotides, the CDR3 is TGTGCCAGCAGCCTAGAGCAGGGGCTGTTCTATGGCTACACCTTC. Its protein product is CASSLEQGLFYGYTF.

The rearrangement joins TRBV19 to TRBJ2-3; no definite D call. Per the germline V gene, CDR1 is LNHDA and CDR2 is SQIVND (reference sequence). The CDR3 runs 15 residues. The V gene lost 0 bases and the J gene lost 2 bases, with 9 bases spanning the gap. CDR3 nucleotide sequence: TGTGCCAGTAGTATAGATACAGCTATCACAGATACGCAGTATTTT. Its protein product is CASSIDTAITDTQYF.

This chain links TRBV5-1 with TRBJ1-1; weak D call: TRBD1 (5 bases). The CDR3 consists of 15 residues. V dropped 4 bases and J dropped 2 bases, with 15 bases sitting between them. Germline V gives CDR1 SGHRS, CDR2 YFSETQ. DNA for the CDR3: TGCGCCAGCAGCAACCCGGGCAGGGCCAACACTGAAGCTTTCTTT. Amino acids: CASSNPGRANTEAFF.